Sequencing of this T cell receptor beta chain was carried out in a study of post-analysis software for immune sequencing data. Study results and caveats: Clustering by F measure revealed strong co-clustering among samples prepared together in one batch. TRBV5-6, TRBV5-1 and TRBV20-1 belonged to a set of roughly five TRBV segments that were more frequent in patients than controls.

Regarding this clonotype: Its target is unknown.

Included in the TCR beta cDNA libraries were unique molecular identifiers. TCRdb recomputed calls from the PCR reads with MiXCR, one row per CDR3 protein. This table has about 770,000 distinct CDR3 sequences, approximately 44% appearing once. The germline CDR1 and CDR2 sequences are KGHDR and SFDVKD. The CDR3 contains 12 residues. V was clipped by 9 bases and J by 5 bases, with 10 bases between them. This chain connects TRBV24-1 to TRBJ2-1; D is unclear. The sequence derives from a girl aged 10-17 years with multiple sclerosis. The sequenced sample was blood. As DNA, the CDR3 is TGTGCCACCCAAACATGGGACAATGAGCAGTTCTTC. It yields the protein CATQTWDNEQFF.